This T cell receptor (beta chain) emerged from a study of human T cells and chemical hapten exposure. Study context: Patch tests put 0.01% DPC on the upper back, read at 6 days. Alopecia areata, totalis or universalis affected patients who were mostly female.

Trimming removed 4 bases at V and 0 bases at J, with 12 bases between. This CDR3 contains 15 residues. Looked up from germline, CDR1 is MNHEY and CDR2 is SVGEGT. Time point reported: patch test 2, 6 weeks after DPC sensitization. Regarding treatment: therapeutic diphenylcyclopropenone sensitization with weekly scalp DPC. This clonotype was recorded at least ten times. TCRdb fed the RACE reads into MiXCR, producing one record per CDR3 protein. The table includes tens of thousands of distinct CDR3 sequences, under 11% detected once. Sequencing used whole blood, obtained in connection with sensitization to the hapten diphenylcyclopropenone (DPC). The chain employs TRBV6-2 or TRBV6-3 and TRBJ1-1; D is undetermined. This TCR came from a woman aged 50 to 60 with alopecia areata. Some clones in this sample may be carry-over from other donors' samples. CDR3 coding DNA: TGTGCCAGCAGTTCCCAGACGGTCATGAACACTGAAGCTTTCTTT. This translates into CASSSQTVMNTEAFF.